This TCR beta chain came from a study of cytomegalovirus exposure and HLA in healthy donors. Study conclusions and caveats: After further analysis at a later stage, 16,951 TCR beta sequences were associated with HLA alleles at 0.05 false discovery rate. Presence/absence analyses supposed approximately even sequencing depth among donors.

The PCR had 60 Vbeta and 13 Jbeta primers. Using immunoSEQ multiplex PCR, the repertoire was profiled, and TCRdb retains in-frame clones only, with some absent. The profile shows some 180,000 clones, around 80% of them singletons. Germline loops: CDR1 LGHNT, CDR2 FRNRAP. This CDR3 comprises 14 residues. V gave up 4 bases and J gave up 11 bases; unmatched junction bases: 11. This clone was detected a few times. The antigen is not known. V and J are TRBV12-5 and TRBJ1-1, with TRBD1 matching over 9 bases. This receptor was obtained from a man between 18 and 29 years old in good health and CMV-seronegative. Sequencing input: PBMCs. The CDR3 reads CASGSFRTGEGAFF. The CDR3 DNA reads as TGTGCTAGTGGTTCGTTTCGGACAGGGGAAGGGGCTTTCTTT.